This TCR beta chain is from a study of T cell repertoires in cytomegalovirus infection. Study outcomes and limitations: Cumulated frequencies of public TCR beta families served to identify carriers of CMV plus the relevant HLA.

A single record per CDR3 protein comes from TCRdb applying MiXCR to the reads. The table includes about 700,000 distinct CDR3 sequences, roughly 36% detected once. Concerning this clonotype: Its matching antigen is unknown.

The TCR sequence derives from a human donor in good health (CMV status not recorded). Some clones in this sample may be carry-over from other donors' samples. Sequenced material: cultured PBMCs, taken from culture after CMV antigen stimulation.

CDR3 coding DNA: TGTGCCAGCAGCTTACGTCCCCCTGGAAACACCATATATTTT. Translation gives CASSLRPPGNTIYF. The J gene is TRBJ1-3, the V gene TRBV28; D remains ambiguous. With 6 bases removed from V and 2 bases from J, the gap between germline ends came to 11 bases. There are 14 residues in the CDR3. Germline assignment: CDR1 MDHEN and CDR2 SYDVKM.